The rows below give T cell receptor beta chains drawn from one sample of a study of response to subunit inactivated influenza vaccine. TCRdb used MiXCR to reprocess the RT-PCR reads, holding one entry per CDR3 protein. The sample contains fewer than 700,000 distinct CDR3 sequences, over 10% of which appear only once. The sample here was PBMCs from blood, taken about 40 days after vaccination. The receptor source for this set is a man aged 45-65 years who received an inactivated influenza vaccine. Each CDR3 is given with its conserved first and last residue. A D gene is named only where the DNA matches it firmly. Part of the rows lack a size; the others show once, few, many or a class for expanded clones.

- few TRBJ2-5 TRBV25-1 TGTGCCGCCTGCTTACTGGGAAAAGAGACCCAGTACTTC CAACLLGKETQYF
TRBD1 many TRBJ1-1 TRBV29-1 TGCAGCGCTACGGGACAGATGAACACTGAAGCTTTCTTT CSATGQMNTEAFF
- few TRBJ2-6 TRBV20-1 TGCAGTGCTAGAATAGGCTCTGGGGCCAACGTCCTGACTTTC CSARIGSGANVLTF
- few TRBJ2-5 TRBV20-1 TGCAGTGCAAGCCCCTCCACAGGATGGGGGAAGCAGACCCAGTACTTC CSASPSTGWGKQTQYF
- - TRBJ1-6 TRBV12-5 TGTGCTAGTGGTTTGTGGACACGACGCCAGAGCTCCTATAATTCACCCCTCCACTTT CASGLWTRRQSSYNSPLHF
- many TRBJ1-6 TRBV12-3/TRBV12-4 TGTGCCAGCACTCGCAGGATCACCTATAATTCACCCCTCCACTTT CASTRRITYNSPLHF
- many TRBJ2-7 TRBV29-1 TGCAGCGTTGAAGGTGGCAACTCCTACGAGCAGTACTTC CSVEGGNSYEQYF
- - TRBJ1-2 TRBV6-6 TGTGCCAGCAGTTACTCAGTGAACTATGGCTACACCTTC CASSYSVNYGYTF
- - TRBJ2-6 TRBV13 TGTGCCAGCAGTCCCATGAACTCTGGGGCCAACGTCCTGACTTTC CASSPMNSGANVLTF
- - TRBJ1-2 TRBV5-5 TGTGCCAGCAGCTACGGAGTGGAACACTATGGCTACACCTTC CASSYGVEHYGYTF
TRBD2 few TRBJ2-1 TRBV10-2 TGCGCCAGCACCCCCCGAGCTAGCGGGGACGTGGGGCAGTTCTTC CASTPRASGDVGQFF
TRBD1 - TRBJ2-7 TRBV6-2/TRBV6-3 TGTGCCAGCAGCTCCTGGGAACCTGCCTACAGGGGGCTCTACGAGCAGTACTTC CASSSWEPAYRGLYEQYF
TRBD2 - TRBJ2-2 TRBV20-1 TGCAGTGCTAGATCCGCGGGAGGGAGCACCGGGGAGCTGTTTTTT CSARSAGGSTGELFF
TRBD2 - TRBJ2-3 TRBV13 TGTGCCAGCAGCTTTAAAACTAGCGGAGCCCAAACAGATACGCAGTATTTT CASSFKTSGAQTDTQYF
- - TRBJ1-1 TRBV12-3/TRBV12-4 TGTGCCAGCAGTACAGGATGGGGAGACACTGAAGCTTTCTTT CASSTGWGDTEAFF
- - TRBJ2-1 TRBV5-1 TGCGCCAGCAGCGGGACTTACTACAATGAGCAGTTCTTC CASSGTYYNEQFF
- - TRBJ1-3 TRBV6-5 TGTGCCAGCAGTTACAGAGCCCCTCTCTCTGGAAACACCATATATTTT CASSYRAPLSGNTIYF
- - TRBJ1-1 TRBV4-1 TGCGCCAGCAGCCAGTTGGGGTACACTGAAGCTTTCTTT CASSQLGYTEAFF
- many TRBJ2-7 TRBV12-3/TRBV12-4 TGTGCCAGCAGTTCCTACCTCAAGTACGAGCAGTACTTC CASSSYLKYEQYF
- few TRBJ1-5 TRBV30 TGTGCCTGGAGTCGAGGACTGGAGGCCCAGCATTTT CAWSRGLEAQHF
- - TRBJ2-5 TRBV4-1 TGCGCCAGCAGCCAAGATAGTATCGGCCGAAGGAAAGAGACCCAGTACTTC CASSQDSIGRRKETQYF
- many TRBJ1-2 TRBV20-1 TGCAGTGCTAGCACAGGGACTAACTATGGCTACACCTTC CSASTGTNYGYTF
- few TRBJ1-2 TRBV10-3 TGTGCCATCAAGGCCGGGGGTAGCTATGGCTACACCTTC CAIKAGGSYGYTF
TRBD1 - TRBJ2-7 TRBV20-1 TGCAGTGCTAGGAGGGACAGGGGGTCCCACGAGCAGTACTTC CSARRDRGSHEQYF
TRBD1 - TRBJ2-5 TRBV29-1 TGCAGCGTTGTAAGGGGGCGAGAGACCCAGTACTTC CSVVRGRETQYF
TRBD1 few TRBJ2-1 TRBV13 TGTGCCAGCAGCGTGTGGACAGGCCTCGATGAGCAGTTCTTC CASSVWTGLDEQFF
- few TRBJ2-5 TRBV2 TGTGCCAGCAGATTGGACCCAGCCGCCCAAGAGACCCAGTACTTC CASRLDPAAQETQYF
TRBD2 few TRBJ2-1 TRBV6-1 TGTGCCAGCAGGGGCCTAGCGGGGGGGGCGAACAATGAGCAGTTCTTC CASRGLAGGANNEQFF
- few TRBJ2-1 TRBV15 TGTGCCACCAGCAGAGGGGGCGGGGGCTCCAATGAGCAGTTCTTC CATSRGGGGSNEQFF
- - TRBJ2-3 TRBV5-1 TGCGCCAGCAGCTTGGGACAGTCAGATACGCAGTATTTT CASSLGQSDTQYF
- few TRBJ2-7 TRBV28 TGTGCCAGCACCCGACCTTTGGACTCCTACGAGCAGTACTTC CASTRPLDSYEQYF
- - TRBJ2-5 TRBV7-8 TGTGCCAGCAGCTTAGGTCGGGGTAGGGGTGGAGAGACCCAGTACTTC CASSLGRGRGGETQYF